Given below is one T cell receptor (beta chain) in context. V was clipped by 3 bases and J by 2 bases, with 9 bases between them. Germline CDR1 and CDR2: SGDLS and YYNGEE. The CDR3 runs 14 residues. Seattle patients were enrolled during active infection and followed longitudinally. How the authors handled the data: Reference gene primers were amplified, and this amplification served to estimate nucleated cell counts. Generated by immunoSEQ multiplex PCR, the TCRdb table keeps only in-frame clones and is missing some. V and J calls and clone size are as listed in that table; D and trimming were resolved from the DNA. The data hold hundreds of thousands of clones, with approximately 83% observed a single time. These data belong to a study of blood T cell repertoires in COVID-19. About the study: PBMCs, B-cell-depleted T cells, or T cells provided the cDNA or gDNA that made up the material.

The specimen sequenced was peripheral blood. The chain joins TRBV9 to TRBJ1-3, with a weak D call TRBD1 (5 bases). The clonotype originates from a woman between 25 and 40 years old with COVID-19, enrolled during active disease. CDR3 sequence (DNA): TGTGCCAGCAGCGACAGGCCGACTGGAAACACCATATATTTT. Its protein product is CASSDRPTGNTIYF.